This entry describes one T cell receptor beta chain. V was trimmed by 5 bases and J by 1 base, leaving 8 bases between them. CDR1 LNHDA and CDR2 SQIVND come from the germline V gene (reference sequence). The CDR3 consists of 13 residues. The source of the sample is a study of T cell changes during pregnancy in multiple sclerosis. Clones were read by immunoSEQ multiplex PCR, and TCRdb kept only the in-frame ones, dropping some. The sample records tens of thousands of clones, about 88% being singletons. The J gene is TRBJ1-2, the V gene TRBV19; D is unclear. The sequence was collected from a female donor with multiple sclerosis, enrolled in a pregnancy study. Here the sequenced sample was CD8+ T cells from peripheral blood mononuclear cells, taken before pregnancy. This chain's CDR3 is CASSLGLNYGYTF. The CDR3 DNA reads as TGTGCCAGTAGTCTCGGACTTAACTATGGCTACACCTTC.